The rows below give T cell receptor beta chains drawn from one sample of a study of blood T cell repertoires in COVID-19. This table comes from immunoSEQ multiplex PCR, and its TCRdb copy is limited to in-frame clones, with some not included. The sample shows over 130,000 clones, 80% to 85% of them seen only once. Sample: peripheral blood. All receptors come from a human donor in a cohort sampled during active COVID-19. The CDR3 runs from the conserved cysteine through the conserved F or W. A D gene is named only where the DNA matches it firmly. Clone size appears in some rows only: once, few, many, or a class for an expanded clone.

>NA|NA|TRBV7-2|TRBJ1-1
TGTGCCAGCACCCAGGGGATCGAAGCTTTCTTT
CASTQGIEAFF
>NA|NA|TRBV19|TRBJ2-3
TGTGCCAGTAGTATAGGGGGGGACCCTAGCACAGATACGCAGTATTTT
CASSIGGDPSTDTQYF
>few|NA|TRBV3-1/TRBV3-2|TRBJ2-1
TGTGCCAGCAGCCAAACTACAGGTCTTATAGGCTACAATGAGCAGTTCTTC
CASSQTTGLIGYNEQFF
>NA|TRBD2|TRBV19|TRBJ2-2
TGTGCCAGTAGTTCCGGCGGAGTAGCGGGCCACCGGGAGCTGTTTTTT
CASSSGGVAGHRELFF
>few|TRBD1|TRBV5-1|TRBJ1-5
TGCGCCAGCAGCTGGGATGGGACAGACGTTCAGCCCCAGCATTTT
CASSWDGTDVQPQHF
>NA|NA|TRBV6-1|TRBJ2-2
TGTGCCAGCAGTGATTGGGGGCGCGGGACCGGGGAGCTGTTTTTT
CASSDWGRGTGELFF
>once|NA|TRBV28|TRBJ1-3
TGTGCCAGCCGGAGGTCTGCCGGAAACACCATATATTTT
CASRRSAGNTIYF
>once|TRBD1|TRBV7-2|TRBJ1-2
TGTGCCAGCGAACCTTGGGGACAGGGCTTTCATTATGGCTACACCTTC
CASEPWGQGFHYGYTF
>NA|NA|TRBV19|TRBJ2-6
TGTGCCAGTAGTATGGAGGGGCCTGGGGCCAACGTCCTGACTTTC
CASSMEGPGANVLTF
>NA|NA|TRBV5-6|TRBJ1-2
TGTGCCAGCAGCTTGGGGGTCCGGCCAGGGTATGGCTACACCTTC
CASSLGVRPGYGYTF
>NA|NA|TRBV6-2/TRBV6-3|TRBJ1-1
TGTGCCAGCAGTAATCGACAGAACACTGAAGCTTTCTTT
CASSNRQNTEAFF
>NA|NA|TRBV5-5|TRBJ2-5
TGTGCCACCAGAGGAGGGTTAGGAGAGACCCAGTACTTC
CATRGGLGETQYF
>NA|NA|TRBV5-8|TRBJ1-2
TGTGCCAGCAGCTTGCCCGGGGAATCGGCCACTGTCACCTTC
CASSLPGESATVTF
>NA|NA|TRBV21-1|TRBJ2-7
TGTGCCAGCAGCTCTATGACAGAATACGGAGAGCAGTACTTC
CASSSMTEYGEQYF
>NA|NA|TRBV10-3|TRBJ2-2
TGTGCCTCCCGGGCCCAGGGTGCCGGGGAGCTGTTTTTT
CASRAQGAGELFF
>NA|NA|TRBV19|TRBJ1-6
TGTGCCAGTAGTGATCGACAGAGATATAATTCACCCCTCCACTTT
CASSDRQRYNSPLHF
>NA|NA|TRBV9|TRBJ2-7
TGTGCCAGCAGCGGCGACACCACCCCCTACGAGCAGTACTTC
CASSGDTTPYEQYF
>NA|TRBD1|TRBV19|TRBJ2-2
TGTGCCAGCACCATGGGACAGGGGCGCGGGGAGCTGTTTTTT
CASTMGQGRGELFF
>few|TRBD2|TRBV7-9|TRBJ2-1
TGTGCCAGCAGCTTCGCAACTAGCGGGGTAAACAATGAGCAGTTCTTC
CASSFATSGVNNEQFF
>few|NA|TRBV3-1/TRBV3-2|TRBJ2-3
TGTGCCAGCAGCCAAGTTCTTGGCAGTGCTAGCACAGATACGCAGTATTTT
CASSQVLGSASTDTQYF
>NA|TRBD1|TRBV6-5|TRBJ1-2
TGTGCCAGCAGGCTTTCAGGGACAGGGCGTCATGGCTACACCTTC
CASRLSGTGRHGYTF
>NA|NA|TRBV6-5|TRBJ1-5
TGTGCCAGCAGTTCCGGGACAAATCAGCCCCAGCATTTT
CASSSGTNQPQHF
>NA|NA|TRBV6-5|TRBJ2-7
TGTGCCAGCTCCAACGGGCTAGCGAACCACGAGCAGTACTTC
CASSNGLANHEQYF
>NA|NA|TRBV6-5|TRBJ1-3
TGTGCCAGCAGTTACCGGGGGGCGCCCGGAAACACCATATATTTT
CASSYRGAPGNTIYF
>NA|TRBD2|TRBV3-1/TRBV3-2|TRBJ2-3
TGTGCCAGCAGCCGGACGGGGACTACCCCGGGTCCGCAGTATTTT
CASSRTGTTPGPQYF
>NA|NA|TRBV4-1|TRBJ1-2
TGCGCCAGCAGCCAAGAGGTAGGGGGTGGCTACACCTTC
CASSQEVGGGYTF
>NA|TRBD1|TRBV7-8|TRBJ2-7
TGTGCCAGCAGCTCGACAGGGCATTGGTACTTC
CASSSTGHWYF
>NA|NA|TRBV5-1|TRBJ1-6
TGCGCCAGCAGCCCGGACGCGGGGAATTTTGCACCCCTCCACTTT
CASSPDAGNFAPLHF
>NA|TRBD2|TRBV7-9|TRBJ2-1
TGTGCCAGCATCACGGGTAGCGGGGGTTCCAACAATGAGCAGTTCTTC
CASITGSGGSNNEQFF
>few|TRBD1|TRBV28|TRBJ1-2
TGTGCCAGCAGTTTATCGGACAGGGCACGTGGCTACACCTTC
CASSLSDRARGYTF
>NA|NA|TRBV2|TRBJ1-2
TGTGCCAGCAGTGAGGACAGCCTGGGCTACACCTTC
CASSEDSLGYTF
>NA|TRBD1|TRBV6-5|TRBJ1-6
TGTGCCAGCAAGACAGGGGGCTCAAATAATTCACCCCTCCACTTT
CASKTGGSNNSPLHF
>NA|TRBD2|TRBV6-4|TRBJ2-3
TGTGCCAGCAGCTCCACTAGCGGCTCTAGCACAGATACGCAGTATTTT
CASSSTSGSSTDTQYF
>NA|NA|TRBV10-3|TRBJ1-5
TGTGCCATCAGTGAGGGCGACAGAAGCAATCAGCCCCAGCATTTT
CAISEGDRSNQPQHF
>NA|TRBD1|TRBV6-4|TRBJ2-2
TGTGCCAGCAGTCTGGACAGGGGCATTGGGGAGCTGTTTTTT
CASSLDRGIGELFF
>NA|NA|TRBV6-6|TRBJ2-2
TGTGCCAGCAGTTTGCAGGTTAACACCGGGGAGCTGTTTTTT
CASSLQVNTGELFF
>NA|TRBD1|TRBV19|TRBJ1-5
TGTGCCAGTAGTACCTTATTACAGGGGACCGATCAGCCCCAGCATTTT
CASSTLLQGTDQPQHF
>NA|TRBD1|TRBV2|TRBJ2-3
TGTGCCAGCAGTGGGACAGGGATCGGCACAGATACGCAGTATTTT
CASSGTGIGTDTQYF
>NA|TRBD2|TRBV7-9|TRBJ2-1
TGTGCCAGCAGCTTAGCCGCTCCCCGAGCGGGGGGCTTCAATGAGCAGTTCTTC
CASSLAAPRAGGFNEQFF
>NA|NA|TRBV7-9|TRBJ1-4
TGTGCCAGCAGCTTCCGGACGGGGAATGAAAAACTGTTTTTT
CASSFRTGNEKLFF
>NA|NA|TRBV29-1|TRBJ2-7
TGCAGCGTTGCAGGTGGATACGAGCAGTACTTC
CSVAGGYEQYF
>NA|NA|TRBV12-3/TRBV12-4|TRBJ2-7
TGTGCCAGCAGTTACGGTTACGAGCAGTACTTC
CASSYGYEQYF
>once|TRBD1|TRBV9|TRBJ1-3
TGTGCCAGCAGCGTAGCTCAGGGGGCGCCTGGAAACACCATATATTTT
CASSVAQGAPGNTIYF
>NA|NA|TRBV6-5|TRBJ1-1
TGTGCCAGCACTCGACAGGTCGGAGCTTTCTTT
CASTRQVGAFF
>NA|NA|TRBV5-8|TRBJ2-1
TGTGCCAGCAGATTAAATTACGCGGGCTTAATAGAAAATGAGCAGTTCTTC
CASRLNYAGLIENEQFF
>NA|TRBD2|TRBV5-4|TRBJ2-1
TGTGCCAGCAGGCCGTCGGGACTAGGGGGATATGAGCAGTTCTTC
CASRPSGLGGYEQFF
>few|TRBD1|TRBV6-2/TRBV6-3|TRBJ2-2
TGTGCCAGCAGTTACTCTCGGAACAGGGGAATCGGGGAGCTGTTTTTT
CASSYSRNRGIGELFF
>NA|TRBD2|TRBV5-6|TRBJ2-2
TGTGCCAGCAGCTTGTGGGCTCTAGCGGGGTTTGGCACCGGGGAGCTGTTTTTT
CASSLWALAGFGTGELFF